This TCR beta chain was recorded in a study of T cells in Graves' hyperthyroidism and ophthalmopathy. Study background: Peripheral blood specimens were obtained at initial diagnosis, prior to any treatment.

Trimming cost V 7 bases and J 6 bases, with 13 bases left between them. Germline V lookup: CDR1 SNHLY, CDR2 FYNNEI. This CDR3 region has 13 residues. Individuals with ophthalmopathy presented a Clinical Activity Score of at least 3, a NOSPECS grade of at least 4 and a duration under 3 months. Any patient presenting with uncontrolled infection, other autoimmune disease, pregnancy or lactation was left out. PBMCs were obtained from about 9 ml fresh peripheral blood. The TCR beta CDR3 regions underwent amplification using RNA transcripts as the source. The HTBI primer set drove a first-round RT-PCR of the TCR CDR3. From the multiplex PCR reads, TCRdb called clonotypes with MiXCR, one entry per CDR3 protein. Altogether 600,000 to 650,000 distinct CDR3 sequences are present, roughly 20% being singletons, with the ten largest covering over 30%. This clonotype was seen many times.

V and J are TRBV2 and TRBJ1-5, with TRBD1 as a possible D gene (6 bases). The sequence was collected from a man aged 25-45 years with Graves' ophthalmopathy. The sample consisted of blood. The CDR3 region is CASNRVEGQPQHF. The CDR3 DNA sequence: TGTGCCAGCAACAGGGTAGAGGGTCAGCCCCAGCATTTT. The full variable domain, in which reference TRBV2 and TRBJ1-5 provide the parts outside the CDR3, is EPEVTQTPSHQVTQMGQEVILRCVPISNHLYFYWYRQILGQKVEFLVSFYNNEISEKSEIFDDQFSVERPDGSNFTLKIRSTKLEDSAMYFCASNRVEGQPQHFGDGTRLSIL.